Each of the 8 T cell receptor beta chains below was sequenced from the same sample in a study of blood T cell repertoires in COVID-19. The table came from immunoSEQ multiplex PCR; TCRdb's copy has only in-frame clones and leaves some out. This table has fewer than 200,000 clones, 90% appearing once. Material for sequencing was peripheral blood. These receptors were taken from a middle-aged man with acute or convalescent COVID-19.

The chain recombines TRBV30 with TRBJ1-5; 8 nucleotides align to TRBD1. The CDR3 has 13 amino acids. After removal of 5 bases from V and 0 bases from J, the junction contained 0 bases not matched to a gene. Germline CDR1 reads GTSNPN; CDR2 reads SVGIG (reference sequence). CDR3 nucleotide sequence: TGTGCCTGGGACAGGGGTAGCAATCAGCCCCAGCATTTT. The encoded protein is CAWDRGSNQPQHF.

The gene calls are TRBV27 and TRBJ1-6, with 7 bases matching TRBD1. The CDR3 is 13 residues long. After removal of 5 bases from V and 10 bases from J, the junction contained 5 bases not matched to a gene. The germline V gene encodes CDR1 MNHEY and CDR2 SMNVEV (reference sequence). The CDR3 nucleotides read TGTGCCAGCAGTATTACAGGGGTCTCACCCCTCCACTTT. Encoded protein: CASSITGVSPLHF.

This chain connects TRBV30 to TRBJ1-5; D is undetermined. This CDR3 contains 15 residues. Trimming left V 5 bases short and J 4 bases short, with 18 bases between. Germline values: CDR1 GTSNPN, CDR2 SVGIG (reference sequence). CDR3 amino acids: CAWGQDGGRNQPQHF. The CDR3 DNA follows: TGTGCCTGGGGTCAAGATGGCGGTCGAAATCAGCCCCAGCATTTT.

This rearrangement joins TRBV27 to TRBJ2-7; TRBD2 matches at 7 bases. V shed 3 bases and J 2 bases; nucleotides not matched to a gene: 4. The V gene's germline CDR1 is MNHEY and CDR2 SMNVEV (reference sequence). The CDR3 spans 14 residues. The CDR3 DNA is TGTGCCAGCAGTTTGCAGCGGGGCCCCTACGAGCAGTACTTC. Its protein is CASSLQRGPYEQYF.

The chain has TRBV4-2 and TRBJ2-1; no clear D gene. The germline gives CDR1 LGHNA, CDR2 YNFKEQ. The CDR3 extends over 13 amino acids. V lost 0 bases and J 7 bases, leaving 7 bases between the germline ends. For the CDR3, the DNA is TGTGCCAGCAGCCAAGATACAGTGAATGAGCAGTTCTTC. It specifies CASSQDTVNEQFF.

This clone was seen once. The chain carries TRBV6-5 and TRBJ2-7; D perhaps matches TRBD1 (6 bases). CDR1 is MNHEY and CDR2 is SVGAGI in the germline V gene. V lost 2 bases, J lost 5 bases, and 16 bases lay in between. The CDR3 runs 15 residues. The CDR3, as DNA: TGTGCCAGCAGTTACCCTGTCAGGGGCCCCCACGAGCAGTACTTC. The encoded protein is CASSYPVRGPHEQYF.

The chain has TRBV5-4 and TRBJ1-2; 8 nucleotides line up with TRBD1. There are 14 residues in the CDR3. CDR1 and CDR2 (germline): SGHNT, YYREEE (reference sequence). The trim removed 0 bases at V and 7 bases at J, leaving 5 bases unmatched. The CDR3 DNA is TGTGCCAGCAGCTTGGGGACAGGGTTTGGTGGCTACACCTTC. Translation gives CASSLGTGFGGYTF.

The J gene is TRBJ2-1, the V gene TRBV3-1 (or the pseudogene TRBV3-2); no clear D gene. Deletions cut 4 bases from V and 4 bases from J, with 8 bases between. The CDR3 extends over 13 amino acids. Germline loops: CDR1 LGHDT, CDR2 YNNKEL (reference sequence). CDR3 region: CASSRKAYNEQFF. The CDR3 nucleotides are TGTGCCAGCAGCCGGAAAGCGTACAATGAGCAGTTCTTC.